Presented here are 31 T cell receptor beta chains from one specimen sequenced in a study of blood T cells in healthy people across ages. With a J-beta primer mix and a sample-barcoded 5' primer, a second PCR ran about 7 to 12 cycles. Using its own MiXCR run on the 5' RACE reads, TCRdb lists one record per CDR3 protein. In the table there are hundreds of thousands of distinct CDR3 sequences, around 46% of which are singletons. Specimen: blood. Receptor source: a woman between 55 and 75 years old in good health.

CDR3 protein: CASSIASDNYNEQFF. CDR3 coding DNA: TGTGCCAGTAGTATAGCTAGCGACAACTACAATGAGCAGTTCTTC. The chain employs TRBV19 and TRBJ2-1; the D gene is possibly TRBD2 (6 bases). The V end was cut by 1 base, the J end by 3 bases, with 10 bases between. CDR1 and CDR2 from the germline V gene are LNHDA and SQIVND (reference sequence). This CDR3 has 15 amino acids. Together with reference TRBV19 and TRBJ2-1, the CDR3 gives the full variable domain: DGGITQSPKYLFRKEGQNVTLSCEQNLNHDAMYWYRQDPGQGLRLIYYSQIVNDFQKGDIAEGYSVSREKKESFPLTVTSAQKNPTAFYLCASSIASDNYNEQFFGPGTRLTVL.

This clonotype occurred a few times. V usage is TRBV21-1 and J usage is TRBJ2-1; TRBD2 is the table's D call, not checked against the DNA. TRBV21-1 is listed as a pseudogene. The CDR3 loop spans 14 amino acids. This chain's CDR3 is CASRRVSSYNEQFF. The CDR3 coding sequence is TGTGCCAGCAGGAGGGTCAGCTCCTACAATGAGCAGTTCTTC.

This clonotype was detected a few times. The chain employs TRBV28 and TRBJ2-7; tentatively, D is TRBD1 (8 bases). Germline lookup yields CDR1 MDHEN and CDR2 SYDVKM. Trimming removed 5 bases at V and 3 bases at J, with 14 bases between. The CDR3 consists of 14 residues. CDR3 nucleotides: TGTGCCAGCAGTATCCACAGGGGGGGCTACGAGCAGTACTTC. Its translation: CASSIHRGGYEQYF. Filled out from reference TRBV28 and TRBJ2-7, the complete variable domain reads DVKVTQSSRYLVKRTGEKVFLECVQDMDHENMFWYRQDPGLGLRLIYFSYDVKMKEKGDIPEGYSVSREKKERFSLILESASTNQTSMYLCASSIHRGGYEQYFGPGTRLTVT.

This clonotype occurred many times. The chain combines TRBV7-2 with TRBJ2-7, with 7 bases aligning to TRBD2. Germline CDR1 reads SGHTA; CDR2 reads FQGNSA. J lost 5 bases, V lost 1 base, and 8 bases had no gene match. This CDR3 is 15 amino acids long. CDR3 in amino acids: CASSLVAGEVDEQYF. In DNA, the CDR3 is TGTGCCAGCAGCTTAGTGGCGGGAGAAGTTGACGAGCAGTACTTC.

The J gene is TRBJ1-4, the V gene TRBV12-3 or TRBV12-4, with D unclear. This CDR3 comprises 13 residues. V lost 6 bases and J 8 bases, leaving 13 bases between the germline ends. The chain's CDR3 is CASRGLVGEKLFF. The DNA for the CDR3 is TGTGCCAGCAGGGGGTTGGTTGGGGAAAAACTGTTTTTT.

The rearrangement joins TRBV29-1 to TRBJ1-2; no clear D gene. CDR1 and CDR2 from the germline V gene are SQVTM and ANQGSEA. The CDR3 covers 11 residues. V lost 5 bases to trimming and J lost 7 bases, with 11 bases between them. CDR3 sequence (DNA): TGCAGCGTTAAGGATGGGCTTGGCTACACCTTC. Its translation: CSVKDGLGYTF.

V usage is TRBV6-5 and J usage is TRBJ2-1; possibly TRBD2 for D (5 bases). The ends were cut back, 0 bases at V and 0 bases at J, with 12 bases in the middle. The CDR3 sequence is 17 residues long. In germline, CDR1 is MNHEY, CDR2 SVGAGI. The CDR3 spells CASSYSFGGSSYNEQFF. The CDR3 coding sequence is TGTGCCAGCAGTTACTCGTTTGGTGGGAGCTCCTACAATGAGCAGTTCTTC.

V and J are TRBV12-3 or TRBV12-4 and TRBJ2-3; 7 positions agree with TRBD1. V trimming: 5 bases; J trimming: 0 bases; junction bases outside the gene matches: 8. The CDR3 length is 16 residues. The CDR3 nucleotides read TGTGCCAGCAGTCCTATTACAGGGGAGAGCACAGATACGCAGTATTTT. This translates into CASSPITGESTDTQYF.

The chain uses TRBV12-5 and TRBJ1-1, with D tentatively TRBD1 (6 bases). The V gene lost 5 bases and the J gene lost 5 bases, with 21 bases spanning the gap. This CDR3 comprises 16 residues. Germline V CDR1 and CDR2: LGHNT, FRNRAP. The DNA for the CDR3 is TGTGCTAGTGGTCCGGGAGGTCAGGGGCGCCGGACTGAAGCTTTCTTT. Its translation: CASGPGGQGRRTEAFF.

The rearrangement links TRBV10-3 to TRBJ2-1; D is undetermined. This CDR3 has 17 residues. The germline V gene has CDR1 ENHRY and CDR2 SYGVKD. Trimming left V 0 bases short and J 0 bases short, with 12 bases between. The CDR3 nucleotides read TGTGCCATCAGTGAGTCGAGGTCCGGAAGCTCCTACAATGAGCAGTTCTTC. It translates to CAISESRSGSSYNEQFF.

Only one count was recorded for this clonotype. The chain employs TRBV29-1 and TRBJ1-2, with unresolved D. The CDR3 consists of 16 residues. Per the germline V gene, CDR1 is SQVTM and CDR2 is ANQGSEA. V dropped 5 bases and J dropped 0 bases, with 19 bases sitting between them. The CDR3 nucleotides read TGCAGCGTTATCGAGTCTAGCAGGCCCACTAACTATGGCTACACCTTC. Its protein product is CSVIESSRPTNYGYTF.

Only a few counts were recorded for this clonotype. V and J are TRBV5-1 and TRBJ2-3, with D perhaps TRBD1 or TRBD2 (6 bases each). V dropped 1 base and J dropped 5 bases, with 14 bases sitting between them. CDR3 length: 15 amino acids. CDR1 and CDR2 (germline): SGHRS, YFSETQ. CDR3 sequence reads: CASSLFAEGQDTQYF. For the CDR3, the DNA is TGCGCCAGCAGCTTGTTTGCGGAGGGACAAGATACGCAGTATTTT.

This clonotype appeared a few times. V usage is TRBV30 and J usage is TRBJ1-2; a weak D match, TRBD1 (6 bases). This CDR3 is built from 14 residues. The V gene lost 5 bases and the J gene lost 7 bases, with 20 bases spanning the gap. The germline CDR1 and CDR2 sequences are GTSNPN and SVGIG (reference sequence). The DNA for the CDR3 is TGTGCCTGGGTGGGGGGGCCCTCGGTAGGTGGCTACACCTTC. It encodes CAWVGGPSVGGYTF.

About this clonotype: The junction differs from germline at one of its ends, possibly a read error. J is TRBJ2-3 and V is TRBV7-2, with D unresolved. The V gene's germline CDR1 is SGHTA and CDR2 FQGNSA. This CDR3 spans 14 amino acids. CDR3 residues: CASSLARNTDTLYF. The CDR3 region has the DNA TGTGCCAGCAGCTTAGCGCGTAACACAGATACGCTGTATTTT.

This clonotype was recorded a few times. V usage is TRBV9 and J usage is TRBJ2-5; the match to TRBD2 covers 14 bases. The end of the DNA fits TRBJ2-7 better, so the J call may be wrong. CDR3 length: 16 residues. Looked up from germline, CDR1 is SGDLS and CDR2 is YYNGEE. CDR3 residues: CASSVGLAGGLGEQYF. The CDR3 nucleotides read TGTGCCAGCAGCGTAGGACTAGCGGGAGGGCTGGGCGAGCAGTACTTC.

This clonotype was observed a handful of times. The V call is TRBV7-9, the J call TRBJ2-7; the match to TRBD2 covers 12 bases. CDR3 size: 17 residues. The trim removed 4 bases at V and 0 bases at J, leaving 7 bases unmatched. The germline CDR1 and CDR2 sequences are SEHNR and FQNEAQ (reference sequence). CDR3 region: CASSSLAGGPSSYEQYF. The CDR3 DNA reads TGTGCCAGCAGCTCCCTAGCGGGGGGGCCGAGCTCCTACGAGCAGTACTTC.

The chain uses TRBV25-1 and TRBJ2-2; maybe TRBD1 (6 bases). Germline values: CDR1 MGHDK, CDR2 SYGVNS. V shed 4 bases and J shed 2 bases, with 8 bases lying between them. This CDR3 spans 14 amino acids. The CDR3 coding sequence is TGTGCCAGCAGTGCGGGACAAAACACCGGGGAGCTGTTTTTT. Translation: CASSAGQNTGELFF.

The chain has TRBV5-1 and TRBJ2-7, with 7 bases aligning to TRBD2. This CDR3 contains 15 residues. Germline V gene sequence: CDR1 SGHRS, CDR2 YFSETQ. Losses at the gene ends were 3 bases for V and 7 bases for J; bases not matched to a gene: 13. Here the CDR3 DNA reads TGCGCCAGCAGCTACGCGGGGTCCACGGGGGGTGAGCAGTACTTC. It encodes CASSYAGSTGGEQYF.

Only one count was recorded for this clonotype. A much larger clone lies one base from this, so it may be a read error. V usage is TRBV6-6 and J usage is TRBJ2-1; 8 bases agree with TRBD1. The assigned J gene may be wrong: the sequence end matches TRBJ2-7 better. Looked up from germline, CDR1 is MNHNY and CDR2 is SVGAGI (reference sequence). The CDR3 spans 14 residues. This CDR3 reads CASRTGGRTNEQYF. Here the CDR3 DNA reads TGTGCCAGCAGAACAGGGGGTAGAACGAATGAGCAGTACTTC.

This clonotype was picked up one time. CDR3: CASSLIGGLAGEGDTQYF. For the CDR3, the DNA is TGTGCCAGCAGCTTAATTGGCGGACTAGCGGGAGAAGGAGATACGCAGTATTTT. The rearrangement joins TRBV7-3 to TRBJ2-3; 13 positions match TRBD2. V lost 1 base, J lost 5 bases, and 9 bases stayed unmatched. The germline CDR1 and CDR2 sequences are SGHTA and FQGTGA. The CDR3 has 18 amino acids. Looking up the rest from reference TRBV7-3 and TRBJ2-3 gives the full variable domain: GAGVSQTPSNKVTEKGKYVELRCDPISGHTALYWYRQSLGQGPEFLIYFQGTGAADDSGLPNDRFFAVRPEGSVSTLKIQRTERGDSAVYLCASSLIGGLAGEGDTQYFGPGTRLTVL.

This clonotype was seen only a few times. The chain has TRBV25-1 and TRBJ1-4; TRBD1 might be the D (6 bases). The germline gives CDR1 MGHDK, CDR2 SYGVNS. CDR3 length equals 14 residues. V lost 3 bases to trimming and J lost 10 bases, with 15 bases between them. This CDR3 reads CASSEGHGIVKLFF. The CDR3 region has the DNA TGTGCCAGCAGTGAGGGACATGGAATCGTAAAACTGTTTTTT.

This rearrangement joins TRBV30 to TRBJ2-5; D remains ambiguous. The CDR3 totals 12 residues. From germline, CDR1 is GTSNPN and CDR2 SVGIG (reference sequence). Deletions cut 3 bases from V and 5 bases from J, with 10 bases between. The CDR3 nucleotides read TGTGCCTGGAGGCTCACCGGGGAGACCCAGTACTTC. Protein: CAWRLTGETQYF.

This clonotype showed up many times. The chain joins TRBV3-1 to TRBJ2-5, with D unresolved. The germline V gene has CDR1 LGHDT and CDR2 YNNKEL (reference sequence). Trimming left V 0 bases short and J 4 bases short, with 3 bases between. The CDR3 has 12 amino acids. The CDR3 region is CASSQEGETQYF. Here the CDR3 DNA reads TGTGCCAGCAGCCAAGAAGGAGAGACCCAGTACTTC.

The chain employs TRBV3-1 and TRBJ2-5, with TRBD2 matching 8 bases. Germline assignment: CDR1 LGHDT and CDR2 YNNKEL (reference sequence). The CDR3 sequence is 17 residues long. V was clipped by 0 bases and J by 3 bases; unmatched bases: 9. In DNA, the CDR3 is TGTGCCAGCAGCCAAGATGGAAGCGGGAGTTGGGAAGAGACCCAGTACTTC. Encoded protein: CASSQDGSGSWEETQYF.

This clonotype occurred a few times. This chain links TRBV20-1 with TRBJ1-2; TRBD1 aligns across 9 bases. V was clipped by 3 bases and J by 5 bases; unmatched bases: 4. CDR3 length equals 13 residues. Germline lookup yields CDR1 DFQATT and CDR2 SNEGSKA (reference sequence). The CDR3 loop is CSASRQGGYGYTF. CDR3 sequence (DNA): TGCAGTGCTAGCCGACAGGGGGGTTATGGCTACACCTTC.

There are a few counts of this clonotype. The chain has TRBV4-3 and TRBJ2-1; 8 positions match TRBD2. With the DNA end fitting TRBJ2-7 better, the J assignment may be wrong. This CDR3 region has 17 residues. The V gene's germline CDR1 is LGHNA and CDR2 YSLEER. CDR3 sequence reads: CASSQGLAGSSYNEQYF. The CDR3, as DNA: TGCGCCAGCAGCCAAGGATTAGCGGGGAGCTCCTACAATGAGCAGTACTTC.

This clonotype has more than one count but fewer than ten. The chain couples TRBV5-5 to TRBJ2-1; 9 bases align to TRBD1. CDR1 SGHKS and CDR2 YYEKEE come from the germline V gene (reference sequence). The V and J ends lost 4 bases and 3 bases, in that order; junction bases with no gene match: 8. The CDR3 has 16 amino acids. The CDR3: CASSAPGQGFYNEQFF. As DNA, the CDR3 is TGTGCCAGCAGCGCGCCGGGACAGGGCTTCTACAATGAGCAGTTCTTC.

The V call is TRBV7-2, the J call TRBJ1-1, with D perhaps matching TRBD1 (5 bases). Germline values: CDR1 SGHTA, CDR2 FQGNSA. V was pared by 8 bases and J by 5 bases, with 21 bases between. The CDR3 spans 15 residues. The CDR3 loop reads CASPPGWGFGTEAFF. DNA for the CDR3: TGTGCCAGCCCTCCCGGGTGGGGGTTTGGGACTGAAGCTTTCTTT.

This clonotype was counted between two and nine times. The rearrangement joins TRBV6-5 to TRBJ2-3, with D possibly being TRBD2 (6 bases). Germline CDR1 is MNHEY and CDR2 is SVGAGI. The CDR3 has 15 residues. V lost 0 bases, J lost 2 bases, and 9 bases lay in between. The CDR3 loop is CASSYSGLSTDTQYF. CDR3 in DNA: TGTGCCAGCAGTTACTCGGGACTCTCCACAGATACGCAGTATTTT.

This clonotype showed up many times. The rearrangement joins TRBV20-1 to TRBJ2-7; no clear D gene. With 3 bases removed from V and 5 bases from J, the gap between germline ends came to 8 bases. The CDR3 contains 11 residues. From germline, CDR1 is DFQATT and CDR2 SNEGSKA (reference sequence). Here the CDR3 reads CSASYSHEQYF. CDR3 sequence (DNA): TGCAGTGCTAGTTATTCCCACGAGCAGTACTTC.

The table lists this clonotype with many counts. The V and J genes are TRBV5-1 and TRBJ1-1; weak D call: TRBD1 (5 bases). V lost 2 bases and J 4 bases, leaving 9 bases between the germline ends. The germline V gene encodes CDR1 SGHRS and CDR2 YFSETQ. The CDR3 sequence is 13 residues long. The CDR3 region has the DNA TGCGCCAGCAGCTTTGGCGGGGGCACTGAAGCTTTCTTT. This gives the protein CASSFGGGTEAFF.